The 13 T cell receptor beta chains below were found in one sample sequenced in a study of shared clonotypes between healthy human individuals. Sequencing used immunoSEQ multiplex PCR; TCRdb keeps in-frame clones, though not all of them. Here the sample spans fewer than 650,000 clones, about 79% being singletons. The sample was PBMCs. The receptors originated from a woman aged 40 to 49 in good health. Some clones in this sample may be carry-over from other donors' samples.

This clone appeared a few times. The CDR3 coding sequence is TGTGCCAGCAGCCCCGGACTAGCGGGAGGGCGGGAGCAGTACTTC. Residues: CASSPGLAGGREQYF. V gene TRBV7-2 combines with J gene TRBJ2-7; TRBD2 agrees at 15 bases. The germline gives CDR1 SGHTA, CDR2 FQGNSA. The CDR3 spans 15 residues. Trimming took 5 bases from V and 7 from J; bases not matched to a gene: 6.

This chain connects TRBV19 to TRBJ2-1; D is unclear. The germline V and J ends were trimmed by 10 bases and 4 bases, with 14 bases remaining between them. CDR1 and CDR2 (germline): LNHDA, SQIVND (reference sequence). The CDR3 loop spans 13 amino acids. The CDR3 DNA reads TGTGCCACCAGCCAGACGGGTTACAATGAGCAGTTCTTC. The encoded protein is CATSQTGYNEQFF.

The gene calls are TRBV28 and TRBJ2-1, with D tentatively TRBD1 or TRBD2 (5 bases each). CDR1 is MDHEN and CDR2 is SYDVKM in the germline V gene. The V and J ends lost 6 bases and 12 bases respectively, with 15 bases between them. The CDR3 runs to 12 residues. The CDR3 nucleotides read TGTGCCAGCAGAAACGACTGGGACGGGCAGTTCTTC. This sequence encodes CASRNDWDGQFF.

In its sample, this clone was seen once. This chain links TRBV7-2 with TRBJ1-2; 9 positions match TRBD1. CDR1 SGHTA and CDR2 FQGNSA come from the germline V gene. V was pared by 0 bases and J by 4 bases, with 3 bases of the junction left unmatched. This CDR3 comprises 15 residues. The CDR3 nucleotides read TGTGCCAGCAGCTTAGCAATGACAGGGGGCTATGGCTACACCTTC. It specifies CASSLAMTGGYGYTF.

Written as DNA, the CDR3 is TGTGCCAGCAGCCAAGAGGGCTTCCAAGAGACCCAGTACTTC. Amino acid sequence: CASSQEGFQETQYF. The V gene is TRBV4-2, the J gene TRBJ2-5; D is undetermined. There are 14 residues in the CDR3. Trimming removed 0 bases from V and 1 base from J, with 6 bases in between. The germline V gene has CDR1 LGHNA and CDR2 YNFKEQ.

About this clone itself: Since a much larger clone is just one base distant, this may be a read error. The sample has other DNA sequences that encode this CDR3 too. The chain carries TRBV4-2 and TRBJ2-4, with D maybe TRBD1 (6 bases). Deletions cut 4 bases from V and 8 bases from J, with 21 bases between. Germline V gene data show CDR1 as LGHNA and CDR2 as YNFKEQ. CDR3 length: 16 residues. The CDR3: CASSPMGERGFDIQYF. CDR3 coding DNA: TGTGCCAGCAGCCCTATGGGGGAGAGGGGGTTTGACATTCAGTACTTC.

The V and J genes are TRBV28 and TRBJ2-7; D is ambiguous. This CDR3 has 14 amino acids. The V end was cut by 7 bases, the J end by 1 base, with 14 bases between. Germline V lookup: CDR1 MDHEN, CDR2 SYDVKM. CDR3 bases: TGTGCCAGCACCCGCTGGCGGAATTCCTACGAGCAGTACTTC. Its protein product is CASTRWRNSYEQYF.

The rearrangement links TRBV7-2 to TRBJ1-3; no clear D gene. V was clipped by 5 bases and J by 1 base, with 9 bases between them. The CDR3 totals 14 residues. Per the germline V gene, CDR1 is SGHTA and CDR2 is FQGNSA. The CDR3: CASSRGISGNTIYF. The CDR3 region has the DNA TGTGCCAGCAGCCGGGGTATTTCTGGAAACACCATATATTTT.

V and J are TRBV11-2 and TRBJ2-5; D gene ambiguous. Germline V gene sequence: CDR1 SGHAT, CDR2 FQNNGV. The CDR3 is 14 residues long. V dropped 1 base and J dropped 4 bases, with 10 bases sitting between them. The CDR3 sequence: CASSLVGALETQYF. In DNA, the CDR3 is TGTGCCAGCAGCTTAGTCGGAGCCCTAGAGACCCAGTACTTC.

CDR3 residues: CASSPLVGPTQYF. CDR3 coding DNA: TGTGCCAGCAGCCCCCTAGTAGGGCCGACGCAGTATTTT. V gene TRBV7-8 combines with J gene TRBJ2-3; the D is unclear. V was pared by 5 bases and J by 9 bases, with 15 bases between. Looked up from germline, CDR1 is SGHVS and CDR2 is FQNEAQ. The CDR3 loop spans 13 amino acids. Drawing the rest from reference TRBV7-8 and TRBJ2-3, the complete variable domain is GAGVSQSPRYKVAKRGQDVALRCDPISGHVSLFWYQQALGQGPEFLTYFQNEAQLDKSGLPSDRFFAERPEGSVSTLKIQRTQQEDSAVYLCASSPLVGPTQYFGPGTRLTVL.

This chain connects TRBV28 to TRBJ1-5; tentative D call: TRBD1 (5 bases). Germline V CDR1 and CDR2: MDHEN, SYDVKM. With 7 bases removed from V and 2 bases from J, the gap between germline ends came to 18 bases. The CDR3 covers 16 residues. As DNA, the CDR3 is TGTGCCAGCACTAAGGCGGTGGGAGGGGGCAATCAGCCCCAGCATTTT. It yields the protein CASTKAVGGGNQPQHF.

Regarding this clone: A read error is the likely source, as a far larger clone sits one nucleotide away. Distinct nucleotide sequences in the sample also encode this CDR3. This chain links TRBV29-1 with TRBJ2-5; 8 nucleotides match TRBD1. The CDR3 length is 12 residues. Unmatched junction bases numbered 12, after V lost 7 bases and J lost 11 bases. CDR1 and CDR2 (germline): SQVTM, ANQGSEA. The CDR3 region has the DNA TGCAGCGGGGGGACAGGCGAACTTGAGCAGTACTTC. It encodes CSGGTGELEQYF. Variable domain in full (rest from reference TRBV29-1 and TRBJ2-5): SAVISQKPSRDICQRGTSLTIQCQVDSQVTMMFWYRQQPGQSLTLIATANQGSEATYESGFVIDKFPISRPNLTFSTLTVSNMSPEDSSIYLCSGGTGELEQYFGPGTRLLVL.

This clone was counted only a few times. The genes are TRBV2 and TRBJ1-1, with 8 nucleotides matching TRBD1. With 5 bases clipped from V and 2 bases from J, the junction kept 4 bases outside the gene matches. Germline values: CDR1 SNHLY, CDR2 FYNNEI. This CDR3 contains 14 residues. The CDR3 coding sequence is TGTGCCAGCAGTAGGACAGGGACAAACACTGAAGCTTTCTTT. Amino acids: CASSRTGTNTEAFF.